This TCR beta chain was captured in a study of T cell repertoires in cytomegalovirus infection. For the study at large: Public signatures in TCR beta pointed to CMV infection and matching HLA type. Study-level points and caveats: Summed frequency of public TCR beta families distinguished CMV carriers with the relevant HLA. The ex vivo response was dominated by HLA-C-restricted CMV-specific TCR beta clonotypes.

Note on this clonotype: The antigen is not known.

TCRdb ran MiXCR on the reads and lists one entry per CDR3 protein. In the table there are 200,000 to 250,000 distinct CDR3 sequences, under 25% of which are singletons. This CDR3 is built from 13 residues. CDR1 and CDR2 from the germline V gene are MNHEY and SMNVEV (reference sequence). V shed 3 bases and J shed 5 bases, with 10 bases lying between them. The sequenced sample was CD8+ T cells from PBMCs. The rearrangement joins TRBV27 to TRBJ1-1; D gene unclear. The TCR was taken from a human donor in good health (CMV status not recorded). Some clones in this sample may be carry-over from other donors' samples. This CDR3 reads CASSFSRSTEAFF. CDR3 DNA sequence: TGTGCCAGCAGTTTCTCCAGGTCTACTGAAGCTTTCTTT.